The entry below describes one T cell receptor (beta chain). Its cognate antigen is unknown. The donors were healthy bone marrow donors. These data belong to a study of cytomegalovirus exposure and HLA in healthy donors. Points from the study as a whole: Sequencing likely produced, as an artifact, a cluster of highly shared sequence variants. Most of the CMV-associated TCR beta chains (in a later analysis) appeared to be HLA-restricted. Across HLA loci, a later analysis found differing TCR association rates, with DRB1 most and HLA-C fewest.

Researchers ran the PCR with 60 Vbeta and 13 Jbeta primers. The protocol was immunoSEQ multiplex PCR, while the TCRdb copy is restricted to in-frame clones and leaves out a portion. The data hold about 160,000 clones, with less than 85% observed a single time. The length of the CDR3 is 12 residues. CDR1 and CDR2 (germline): SGHRS, YFSETQ. Trimming pared 4 bases from V and 11 bases from J, leaving 15 bases between. This clonotype was obtained from a male donor in good health and CMV-seronegative. V gene TRBV5-1 combines with J gene TRBJ2-5; maybe TRBD2 (6 bases). Source material: PBMCs. CDR3 sequence reads: CASSPGTPSQYF. In DNA, the CDR3 is TGCGCCAGCAGCCCCGGGACTCCGTCTCAGTACTTC. The variable domain in full, completed from reference TRBV5-1 and TRBJ2-5, reads KAGVTQTPRYLIKTRGQQVTLSCSPISGHRSVSWYQQTPGQGLQFLFEYFSETQRNKGNFPGRFSGRQFSNSRSEMNVSTLELGDSALYLCASSPGTPSQYFGPGTRLLVL.